Listed here are 2 T cell receptor beta chains from one sample, sequenced in a study of response to subunit inactivated influenza vaccine. MiXCR was run by TCRdb on the RT-PCR reads, yielding one entry per CDR3 protein. In the table there are 300,000 to 350,000 distinct CDR3 sequences, 20% to 25% of which are singletons. Source: PBMCs from blood, taken approximately 22 months after vaccination. These receptors originate from a man aged 50 to 69 who received an inactivated influenza vaccine.

The genes are TRBV7-9 and TRBJ1-5; 7 nucleotides match TRBD1. CDR1 is SEHNR, CDR2 FQNEAQ, per germline (reference sequence). Germline trimming cut 5 bases from V and 9 bases from J; bases unmatched to any gene: 7. This CDR3 region has 13 residues. CDR3 sequence (DNA): TGTGCCAGCAGCCCACAGGGGCAGGGGCCCCAGCATTTT. This translates into CASSPQGQGPQHF. The full variable domain, completed using reference TRBV7-9 and TRBJ1-5, is DTGVSQNPRHKITKRGQNVTFRCDPISEHNRLYWYRQTLGQGPEFLTYFQNEAQLEKSRLLSDRFSAERPKGSFSTLEIQRTEQGDSAMYLCASSPQGQGPQHFGDGTRLSIL.

This clonotype was observed a few times. This chain joins TRBV12-3 or TRBV12-4 and TRBJ2-2; weak D call: TRBD2 (5 bases). CDR3 length: 16 amino acids. V was shortened by 5 bases and J by 2 bases, with 15 bases between the two germline ends. CDR3 amino acids: CASSAQLARNTGELFF. The CDR3 DNA sequence: TGTGCCAGCAGTGCCCAGTTAGCGCGAAACACCGGGGAGCTGTTTTTT.